The source of this T cell receptor (beta chain) is a study of shared clonotypes between healthy human individuals (dated by TCRdb to 2018 to 2021). Regarding the research as a whole: The cohort comprised a couple of women and a few men aged 18 to 49 years. For each donor, CD4 naive and CD4 memory were each run on three plates, CD8 naive on two plates, and CD8 memory on one plate. Per donor, leukapheresis produced somewhere between about 0.8 and 9.5 billion PBMCs. Blood TCR repertoires of several healthy adults were deeply sequenced to estimate repertoire size and the extent of clonotype sharing between individuals. To increase sequencing depth and limit assay-specific biases, TCR repertoire library preparation and sequencing were carried out by different laboratories using diverse techniques. General study outcomes and caveats: Even with the large sequencing depth, rarefaction of the sorted-subset datasets indicated that sequencing was incomplete. Clonotypes shared by all four sorted-subset donors showed higher generation probabilities than non-shared clonotypes. Pairwise subsampling indicated that sequencing depth was expected to affect the degree of clonotype sharing among donors. Naive subsets generally had larger estimated clonotype richness than memory subsets did. The small number of donors limited the genetic and exposure-history diversity represented. Sampling was restricted to blood, and TCR repertoires in tissue are likely to differ from TCR repertoires in blood. Around 5.4% of naive CD4, around 3.5% of naive CD8, approximately 2.2% of memory CD4, and over 0.35% of memory CD8 clonotypes were shared across a handful of donors.

Using the deep immunoSEQ assay, multiplex PCR amplified TCR CDR3 regions from genomic DNA. Genomic DNA extracted from each cell subset was distributed evenly over all wells of several immunoSEQ 96-well plates, and each plate served as one replicate. For sorted subsets, roughly 200 ng of genomic DNA, equivalent to 25,000 to 35,000 T cell genomes, went into each replicate PCR. Purified libraries were quantified with a Qubit 3.0 fluorometer, sized on a Bioanalyzer 2100, and re-quantified with the KAPA Library Quantification kit. Each immunoSEQ 96-well plate was sequenced on its own single-read 150-cycle Illumina NextSeq 550 flow cell. As for how the authors treated the data: Because the immunoSEQ output included only junctional sequences and no quality scores, the filtering could not be the same as the filtering used for full-length reads. Sequences were annotated with PyIR, a Python wrapper for IgBLAST v1.9, using IMGT germline references to assign V/J genes and CDR3. Any read was removed if the V/J assignment was weak (E-value above 1e-6), the CDR3 was missing, or the read contained stop codons, out-of-frame junctions, or ambiguous translated residues. V3J clonotypes were defined as sequences sharing an identical inferred V gene, J gene, and CDR3 amino acid sequence. To compute the percentage overlap between repertoires, the number of shared unique clonotypes was divided by the size of the smaller repertoire. Three approaches were used to assess repertoire richness: RTK rarefaction, the Chao1 estimator, and Recon v2.1 estimates of unobserved clonotypes. Generation probabilities for all TCRbeta clonotypes obtained by the gDNA method from a handful of donors were computed using OLGA. TCRdb took over this immuneACCESS table, retaining in-frame rearrangements with V and J assigned. Such tables are incomplete; in checked studies, under half of the missing clones stem from an unresolved V gene, and the remainder is unexplained. V and J calls and clone size are copied from that table; D and trimming were computed from the DNA. For this sample there are fewer than 1.4 million clones; about 80% appear just once. 0.55% to 0.7% of the sample belongs to the ten largest clones.

CDR1 and CDR2, per the germline V gene, are SNHLY and FYNNEI. For this chain, trimming is 4 bases at the V end and 1 base at the J end, and the number of junction bases without a gene match is 2. From cysteine to phenylalanine, the CDR3 is 14 amino acids long. The CDR3 DNA has 42 bases and is translated from base 1. The donors were healthy, HIV-negative adults who had no recently reported acute infections or vaccinations. Only Caucasian adults living in Nashville, Tennessee, USA were represented among the donors. Magnetic negative selection was used to enrich CD4+ T cells, after which naive cells were positively selected on CD45RA and the negative fraction became the memory subset. After blood collection by leukapheresis, PBMCs were isolated using Ficoll-Histopaque density gradient centrifugation and then cryopreserved in the vapor phase of liquid nitrogen. Analytical flow cytometry was used to check the purity and quantity of each magnetically sorted T cell population. Genomic DNA was isolated from every sorted fraction and measured by UV absorbance on a Nanodrop 2000c.

As to this clone: Its antigen is still unknown. The sample holds no much larger clone one base away, and base qualities are not on file.

This receptor was taken from a man aged 18 to 30 in good health. Some clones in this sample may be carry-over from other donors' samples. Material: memory CD4+ T cells from PBMCs. The sample's cell subset or site label, decoded: CD45RA-negative fraction. The V gene is TRBV2 and the J gene is TRBJ1-1; 8 bases in between match TRBD1. The nucleotide sequence reads as follows: TGTGCCAGCAGTGTCGACAGGGGGAACACTGAAGCTTTCTTT. Translated, it gives CASSVDRGNTEAFF. With the rest looked up from the reference TRBV2 and TRBJ1-1 genes rather than sequenced, the full variable domain is EPEVTQTPSHQVTQMGQEVILRCVPISNHLYFYWYRQILGQKVEFLVSFYNNEISEKSEIFDDQFSVERPDGSNFTLKIRSTKLEDSAMYFCASSVDRGNTEAFFGQGTRLTVV.